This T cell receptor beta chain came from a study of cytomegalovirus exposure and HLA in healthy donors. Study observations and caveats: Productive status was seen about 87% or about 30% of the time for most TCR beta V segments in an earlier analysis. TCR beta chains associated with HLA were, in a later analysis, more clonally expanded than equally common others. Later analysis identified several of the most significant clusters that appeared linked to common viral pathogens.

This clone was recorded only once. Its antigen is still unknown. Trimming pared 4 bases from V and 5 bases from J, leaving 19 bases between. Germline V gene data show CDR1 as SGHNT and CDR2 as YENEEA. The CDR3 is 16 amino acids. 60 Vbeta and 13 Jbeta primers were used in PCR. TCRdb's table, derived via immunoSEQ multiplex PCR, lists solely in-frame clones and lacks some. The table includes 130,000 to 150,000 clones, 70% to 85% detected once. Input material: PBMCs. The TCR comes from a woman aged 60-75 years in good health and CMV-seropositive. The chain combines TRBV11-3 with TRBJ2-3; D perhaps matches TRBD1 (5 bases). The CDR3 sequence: CASSWHGAGTVDTQYF. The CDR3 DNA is TGTGCCAGCAGCTGGCATGGGGCCGGCACAGTAGATACGCAGTATTTT.